The clone carrying this TCR beta chain was detected ten times or more. Its specificity is not known. The sample originates from a study of T cells after yellow fever vaccination. Findings of the study overall: Clonotypes shared by both compartments, CD4 and CD8, made up a small share.

CDR1 MGHRA and CDR2 YSYEKL come from the germline V gene. Trimming at V came to 4 bases and at J to 4 bases, leaving 3 bases not matched to a gene. The CDR3 has 14 amino acids. The TCR cDNA carried a universal primer site and UMIs from 5'RACE template switching. From the 5' RACE reads, TCRdb called clonotypes with MiXCR, one entry per CDR3 protein. This table holds some 120,000 distinct CDR3 sequences, almost 9% found once. The chain recombines TRBV4-1 with TRBJ2-2; 7 nucleotides agree with TRBD1. The sample was CD8+ T cells sorted from PBMCs, taken on the day of the yellow fever booster vaccination. This sequence was found in a man aged 18-30 years who received the YFV17D yellow fever vaccine. Written as DNA, the CDR3 is TGCGCCAGCAGCCGGGGACAGACCACCGGGGAGCTGTTTTTT. Translation: CASSRGQTTGELFF.